These T cell receptor beta chains were read from a single sample in a study of cytomegalovirus exposure and HLA in healthy donors. Only in-frame clones appear in the TCRdb table, and some are missing; sequencing was by immunoSEQ multiplex PCR. Here the sample spans 150,000 to 200,000 clones, about four fifths being singletons. Input material: PBMCs. The origin of the receptors is a male donor in good health and CMV-seropositive. Each CDR3 is given with its conserved first and last residue.

length: 13
V: TRBV11-2
CDR3: CASSLTLRDTQYF

length: 16
V: TRBV27
CDR3: CASRSRDRESPYGYTF

length: 14
V: TRBV7-2
CDR3: CASRSGGSTDTQYF

length: 13
V: TRBV2
CDR3: CASSVYSNQPQHF

length: 13
V: TRBV27
CDR3: CASSPSEGYEQYF

length: 16
V: TRBV27
CDR3: CASTPYLGQGAEKLFF

length: 15
V: TRBV7-6
CDR3: CASSTTGGSGQPQHF

length: 14
V: TRBV30
CDR3: CAWRTKAGTGELFF

length: 14
V: TRBV30
CDR3: CAWNNGGGVYEQYF

length: 13
V: TRBV30
CDR3: CAWSPGLGTEAFF